Listed here are 4 T cell receptor beta chains from one sample, sequenced in a study of technical replicates of blood from several donors. TCRdb's copy holds only in-frame clones and misses some; the assay was immunoSEQ multiplex PCR. The data hold around 80,000 clones, with about 93% observed a single time. Sequences were obtained from T cells isolated from PBMCs. These receptors were collected from a human donor in good health.

The rearrangement uses TRBV7-3 and TRBJ2-3; 14 bases map to TRBD2. Germline V gene sequence: CDR1 SGHTA, CDR2 FQGTGA. V lost 5 bases, J lost 8 bases, and 9 bases stayed unmatched. The CDR3 sequence is 16 residues long. The CDR3 nucleotides read TGTGCCAGCAGCCTTGGGACTAGCGGGAGTTTTGGTACGCAGTATTTT. It specifies CASSLGTSGSFGTQYF.

The gene calls are TRBV29-1 and TRBJ1-1, with a weak D call TRBD1 (6 bases). CDR3 length: 12 residues. Trimming pared 8 bases from V and 5 bases from J, leaving 15 bases between. Germline V CDR1 and CDR2: SQVTM, ANQGSEA. CDR3 nucleotides: TGCAGCCCGGCCCCGAGGGGGACTGAAGCTTTCTTT. Protein: CSPAPRGTEAFF.

J is TRBJ2-3 and V is TRBV7-7, with 8 bases aligning to TRBD1. The length of the CDR3 is 14 residues. V shed 5 bases and J 1 base; nucleotides not matched to a gene: 2. Germline values: CDR1 SSHAT, CDR2 FNYEAQ (reference sequence). The CDR3 sequence is CASSQTGGTDTQYF. The CDR3 DNA is TGTGCCAGCAGCCAGACAGGGGGCACAGATACGCAGTATTTT.

V and J are TRBV7-8 and TRBJ1-2; perhaps TRBD1 as D (6 bases). V was cut by 4 bases and J by 9 bases, with 18 bases left in between. Germline V gene data show CDR1 as SGHVS and CDR2 as FQNEAQ. CDR3 size: 14 residues. CDR3 DNA sequence: TGTGCCAGCAGCTCCACCGGACAGCTTGTTAGCTACACCTTC. Its protein product is CASSSTGQLVSYTF.